The 14 T cell receptor beta chains below come from one sample, sequenced in a study of shared clonotypes between healthy human individuals. Only in-frame clones appear in the TCRdb table, and some are missing; sequencing was by immunoSEQ multiplex PCR. This sample has more than 1.2 million clones; 98% occur once, and the top ten carry 0.3% to 0.45%. The specimen was naive CD4+ T cells sorted from blood. As for subset: CD45RA+ positively selected. These receptors all stem from a man aged 25 to 40 in good health.

CDR3: CASSHRITTDTQYF. In DNA, the CDR3 is TGCGCCAGCAGCCATCGCATAACCACAGATACGCAGTATTTT. J is TRBJ2-3 and V is TRBV4-1; no clear D. Per germline, CDR1 MGHRA and CDR2 YSYEKL. V was trimmed by 3 bases and J by 2 bases, leaving 9 bases between them. The CDR3 consists of 14 residues.

This sequence joins TRBV25-1 and TRBJ2-4; 8 positions match TRBD1. The CDR3 sequence is 16 residues long. V gave up 5 bases and J gave up 3 bases; unmatched junction bases: 9. Germline lookup yields CDR1 MGHDK and CDR2 SYGVNS. The CDR3 is CASSPDRDKLKNIQYF. CDR3 sequence (DNA): TGTGCCAGCAGTCCGGACAGGGACAAGCTCAAAAACATTCAGTACTTC. The full variable domain, its missing parts supplied by reference TRBV25-1 and TRBJ2-4, is EADIYQTPRYLVIGTGKKITLECSQTMGHDKMYWYQQDPGMELHLIHYSYGVNSTEKGDLSSESTVSRIRTEHFPLTLESARPSHTSQYLCASSPDRDKLKNIQYFGAGTRLSVL.

The chain has TRBV5-1 and TRBJ1-1; 10 bases map to TRBD1. Trimming cost V 4 bases and J 7 bases; bases outside gene matches: 19. The CDR3 length is 18 residues. CDR1 SGHRS and CDR2 YFSETQ come from the germline V gene. For the CDR3, the DNA is TGCGCCAGCAGCCCTCTGACAGGGGGCGCCTCGAGATTTGTTGAAGCTTTCTTT. Amino acid sequence: CASSPLTGGASRFVEAFF.

The V gene is TRBV7-8, the J gene TRBJ2-7, with TRBD1 matching over 8 bases. The germline gives CDR1 SGHVS, CDR2 FQNEAQ. After removal of 5 bases from V and 6 bases from J, the junction contained 15 bases not matched to a gene. This CDR3 spans 16 amino acids. Written as DNA, the CDR3 is TGTGCCAGCAGCCTCGACCCGACAGGGGTCTCCGGCGAGCAGTACTTC. This sequence encodes CASSLDPTGVSGEQYF.

On this clone itself: The same CDR3 is also encoded by other DNA sequences in this sample. The gene calls are TRBV19 and TRBJ2-3; D unclear. CDR3 length: 12 residues. The germline V and J ends were trimmed by 2 bases and 4 bases, with 4 bases remaining between them. Germline values: CDR1 LNHDA, CDR2 SQIVND (reference sequence). The CDR3 DNA follows: TGTGCCAGTAGTATACGAGCAGATACGCAGTATTTT. Amino acid sequence: CASSIRADTQYF.

The chain has TRBV14 and TRBJ2-6; D possibly corresponds to TRBD2 (6 bases). The CDR3 sequence is 15 residues long. V was shortened by 2 bases and J by 2 bases, with 7 bases between the two germline ends. Per the germline V gene, CDR1 is SGHDN and CDR2 is FVKESK. CDR3 protein: CASSQWGAGANVLTF. CDR3 bases: TGTGCCAGCAGCCAATGGGGGGCTGGGGCCAACGTCCTGACTTTC.

This clone was picked up one time. The V and J genes are TRBV19 and TRBJ2-1, with 7 bases identical to TRBD1. Germline values: CDR1 LNHDA, CDR2 SQIVND (reference sequence). The trim removed 6 bases at V and 0 bases at J, leaving 5 bases unmatched. The CDR3 consists of 15 residues. CDR3 region: CASSTQGISYNEQFF. The CDR3 nucleotides read TGTGCCAGTAGCACACAGGGGATCTCCTACAATGAGCAGTTCTTC.

The rearrangement joins TRBV13 to TRBJ2-7; D unclear. Per germline, CDR1 PRHDT and CDR2 FYEKMQ (reference sequence). Trimming left V 1 base short and J 4 bases short, with 8 bases between. The length of the CDR3 is 13 residues. The CDR3 loop is CASSLVGVYEQYF. The CDR3 DNA reads as TGTGCCAGCAGCTTAGTCGGTGTTTACGAGCAGTACTTC.

The chain couples TRBV28 to TRBJ2-3; D is undetermined. CDR3 length: 13 residues. Trimming cost V 7 bases and J 4 bases, with 12 bases left between them. Per the germline V gene, CDR1 is MDHEN and CDR2 is SYDVKM. CDR3 amino acids: CASTRPAADTQYF. The CDR3 bases are TGTGCCAGCACCCGCCCTGCGGCAGATACGCAGTATTTT.

J is TRBJ2-5 and V is TRBV5-1; 13 nucleotides line up with TRBD2. Germline loops: CDR1 SGHRS, CDR2 YFSETQ. J lost 6 bases, V lost 0 bases, and 17 bases had no gene match. There are 20 residues in the CDR3. As DNA, the CDR3 is TGCGCCAGCAGCTTGGTGCCGTGGCCACTAGCGGGAGGGCCTGTGAAGACCCAGTACTTC. Its translation: CASSLVPWPLAGGPVKTQYF.

V is TRBV9 and J is TRBJ2-2; D gene ambiguous. This CDR3 is built from 21 residues. Trimming left V 0 bases short and J 0 bases short, with 24 bases between. Germline values: CDR1 SGDLS, CDR2 YYNGEE. CDR3 region: CASSVVSSPDGVMPNTGELFF. DNA of the CDR3: TGTGCCAGCAGCGTAGTCAGTTCGCCCGATGGGGTAATGCCGAACACCGGGGAGCTGTTTTTT.

This rearrangement joins TRBV14 to TRBJ2-7; 9 bases are shared with TRBD1. Germline assignment: CDR1 SGHDN and CDR2 FVKESK. The V and J ends lost 3 bases and 4 bases, in that order; junction bases with no gene match: 10. CDR3 size: 16 residues. CDR3 nucleotide sequence: TGTGCCAGCAGCCACGGACCGGCGACAGGGGGTTACGAGCAGTACTTC. Translated, it gives CASSHGPATGGYEQYF. The variable domain in full, with the rest retrieved from reference TRBV14 and TRBJ2-7, is EAGVTQFPSHSVIEKGQTVTLRCDPISGHDNLYWYRRVMGKEIKFLLHFVKESKQDESGMPNNRFLAERTGGTYSTLKVQPAELEDSGVYFCASSHGPATGGYEQYFGPGTRLTVT.

The chain uses TRBV18 and TRBJ1-1; D unresolved. The germline gives CDR1 KGHSH, CDR2 LQKENI. Trimming removed 1 base from V and 0 bases from J, with 9 bases in between. The CDR3 sequence is 15 residues long. This CDR3 is CASSPQSDLNTEAFF. The CDR3 DNA follows: TGTGCCAGCTCACCACAAAGCGACCTGAACACTGAAGCTTTCTTT.

The CDR3 protein is CASRRGLSSYEQYF. CDR3 nucleotide sequence: TGTGCCAGCAGGCGGGGCTTGAGCTCCTACGAGCAGTACTTC. J is TRBJ2-7 and V is TRBV6-1, with TRBD2 as a possible D gene (6 bases). The CDR3 runs to 14 residues. V lost 6 bases and J lost 0, with 12 bases in between. Germline V gene lookup returns CDR1 MNHNS and CDR2 SASEGT.